In this sample, the clone carrying this T cell receptor beta chain turned up many times. The antigen remains undetermined. The sample originates from a study of tumor-infiltrating lymphocytes in primary liver carcinoma. In the study overall: Every patient in the cohort had a primary liver carcinoma. That carcinoma was treated by surgical resection. Patients were both men and women, whose ages ran from 30 to 69 years.

The researchers obtained blood RNA from unsorted whole blood and also extracted germline DNA. Study findings and constraints: Tumors reached a significantly greater top-250-clone fraction than blood did (p = 0.039).

The V segment lost 5 bases and the J segment 3 bases; nucleotides outside the gene matches: 9. This CDR3 region has 16 residues. From 500 ng total RNA, TCR beta cDNA was generated with a primer in the constant region. Libraries covering TCR beta were generated through three nested multiplex PCR rounds (using a slightly modified ARM-PCR). For approximately 10 cycles apiece, the opening two PCR rounds ran with TRBV1-TRBV30 forward primers and a C-beta reverse primer. TCRdb re-called the multiplex PCR reads through MiXCR, storing one row per CDR3 protein. Here the sample spans approximately 340,000 distinct CDR3 sequences, around three fifths being singletons.

This chain connects TRBV12-3 or TRBV12-4 to TRBJ2-7; 11 bases agree with TRBD2. The sequence derives from a middle-aged man with primary liver carcinoma and hepatitis B virus infection. Input material: peripheral blood. The CDR3 nucleotides are TGTGCCAGCAGTCAATACCCCGGGACTAGCGGCTACGAGCAGTACTTC. This sequence encodes CASSQYPGTSGYEQYF.